A selection of T cell receptor beta chains follows, all from one sample in a study of tumor-infiltrating lymphocytes in primary liver carcinoma. TCRdb reanalysed the multiplex PCR reads using MiXCR and keeps one entry per CDR3 protein. The repertoire holds approximately 330,000 distinct CDR3 sequences, with about two thirds as singletons. Material for sequencing was peripheral blood. These receptors all come from a man aged 35 to 55 with primary liver carcinoma and hepatitis B virus infection. CDR3s include the opening cysteine and the closing phenylalanine or tryptophan. A D gene is named only where the DNA matches it firmly. The size of a clone is reported for some rows only, either as once, few or many, or as a class for expanded clones.

>-|-|TRBJ2-5|TRBV11-2
CTSSLESKGTQYF
TGTACCAGCAGCTTAGAATCCAAGGGGACCCAGTACTTC
>TRBD2|-|TRBJ2-5|TRBV11-2
CTSNQTPGGGKESQYF
TGTACCAGCAACCAAACTCCTGGCGGGGGGAAAGAGAGCCAGTACTTC
>-|-|TRBJ2-3|TRBV19
CAVGFRDTQYF
TGTGCCGTGGGGTTTAGAGATACGCAGTATTTT
>-|-|TRBJ1-4|TRBV4-2
CASSPHKGTNEKLFF
TGTGCCAGCAGCCCCCATAAGGGGACTAATGAAAAACTGTTTTTT
>-|-|TRBJ1-2|TRBV7-8
CASSLEQGVAGYTF
TGTGCCAGCAGCTTAGAACAGGGCGTCGCTGGCTACACCTTC
>TRBD1|few|TRBJ1-4|TRBV6-6
CASSSTSDRLSKKLFF
TGTGCCAGCAGTTCAACCTCGGACAGGTTATCGAAAAAACTGTTTTTT
>TRBD2|-|TRBJ2-6|TRBV5-5
CASSLFVGTIIFGANVLTF
TGTGCCAGCAGCTTGTTTGTAGGGACTATTATCTTCGGGGCCAACGTCCTGACTTTC
>-|-|TRBJ2-1|TRBV6-6
CARSGLPRSYNEQFF
TGTGCCAGGAGTGGACTCCCCCGCTCCTACAATGAGCAGTTCTTC
>-|many|TRBJ1-3|TRBV4-1
CASKSSGNTIYF
TGCGCCAGCAAATCCTCTGGAAACACCATATATTTT
>TRBD1|-|TRBJ2-7|TRBV28
CASGYRGFLF
TGTGCCAGCGGATACAGGGGATTCTTGTTC
>-|many|TRBJ1-1|TRBV11-2
CASSSGSQGTEAFF
TGTGCCAGCAGCAGCGGGTCCCAAGGGACTGAAGCTTTCTTT
>-|many|TRBJ1-2|TRBV6-1
CASSPPEGPFYTF
TGTGCCAGCAGCCCCCCCGAAGGTCCCTTCTACACCTTC
>TRBD1|-|TRBJ2-3|TRBV7-3
CASSLTGSTDTQYF
TGTGCCAGCAGTTTGACAGGGAGCACAGATACGCAGTATTTT
>TRBD2|-|TRBJ2-5|TRBV28
CASSTLGVAGGPATQYF
TGTGCCAGCAGTACGCTGGGAGTAGCGGGAGGGCCAGCGACCCAGTACTTC
>TRBD1|-|TRBJ2-2|TRBV7-3
CASSPTGGATGELFF
TGTGCCAGCAGCCCGACAGGGGGAGCCACCGGGGAGCTGTTTTTT
>-|once|TRBJ2-1|TRBV11-1
CVSSRSGGQGDEQFF
TGTGTAAGCAGCCGGAGTGGGGGGCAGGGCGATGAGCAGTTCTTC
>-|few|TRBJ2-5|TRBV7-8
CASSLESLIRETQYF
TGTGCCAGCAGCTTAGAATCCCTGATCCGAGAGACCCAGTACTTC
>-|few|TRBJ2-4|TRBV7-9
CASSLGAGNIQYF
TGTGCCAGCAGCTTAGGAGCGGGAAACATTCAGTACTTC
>-|-|TRBJ2-3|TRBV6-2/TRBV6-3
CASSASLRTDTQYF
TGTGCCAGCAGTGCCTCACTACGCACAGATACGCAGTATTTT
>TRBD1|-|TRBJ2-1|TRBV11-2
CTSSATGTGSCNEQFF
TGTACCAGCAGCGCAACGGGGACAGGGAGCTGCAATGAGCAGTTCTTC
>-|many|TRBJ1-1|TRBV6-2/TRBV6-3
CASLDRLTIRTEAFF
TGTGCCAGTCTAGACAGGCTCACCATTAGGACTGAAGCTTTCTTT
>TRBD2|-|TRBJ2-3|TRBV4-3
CASSQGAGGTVTQYF
TGCGCCAGTAGCCAAGGGGCGGGAGGGACAGTTACGCAGTATTTT
>TRBD1|-|TRBJ2-1|TRBV5-1
CASSLEGQGVSHEQFF
TGCGCCAGCAGCTTGGAAGGACAGGGGGTGTCCCATGAGCAGTTCTTC
>-|few|TRBJ2-7|TRBV25-1
CASSEAARQYF
TGTGCCAGCAGTGAAGCGGCAAGGCAGTATTTC
>-|-|TRBJ2-1|TRBV11-2
CTSSLGATDSARFDEQFF
TGTACCAGCAGCTTAGGGGCCACTGATAGCGCGAGATTCGATGAGCAGTTCTTC
>TRBD2|-|TRBJ2-3|TRBV4-1
CASSLVQPLAGGRIDTQYF
TGCGCCAGCAGCCTGGTACAGCCCCTAGCGGGAGGGAGAATAGATACGCAGTATTTT
>-|-|TRBJ2-5|TRBV24-1
CATSDPLTPETQYF
TGTGCCACCAGTGACCCGCTAACGCCCGAGACCCAGTACTTC
>-|-|TRBJ2-1|TRBV4-2
CASSQVPSNYNKQSF
TGTGCCAGCAGCCAAGTGCCTAGCAACTACAATAAGCAGTCCTTC
>TRBD2|-|TRBJ2-5|TRBV6-5
CASSILGLAGGSETQYF
TGTGCCAGCAGTATACTTGGACTAGCGGGAGGGTCAGAGACCCAGTACTTC
>-|few|TRBJ1-2|TRBV5-4
CASSQDTVGGYTF
TGTGCCAGCAGCCAGGATACAGTCGGAGGCTACACCTTC
>-|few|TRBJ1-1|TRBV28
CASSFTGLNTEAFF
TGTGCCAGCAGTTTTACAGGGCTGAACACTGAAGCTTTCTTT
>-|-|TRBJ2-2|TRBV11-2
CASSPSTRELFF
TGTGCCAGCAGTCCGAGCACCCGGGAGCTGTTTTTT
>-|many|TRBJ1-2|TRBV5-1
CASSKAGHGYTF
TGCGCCAGCAGTAAAGCCGGCCATGGCTACACCTTC
>-|-|TRBJ2-7|TRBV12-3/TRBV12-4
CASSLTGNNEQYF
TGTGCCAGCAGTTTAACAGGGAACAACGAGCAGTACTTC
>TRBD2|once|TRBJ2-3|TRBV6-5
CVSSTRWGGLADTQYF
TGTGTCAGCAGCACCCGTTGGGGAGGGCTGGCAGATACGCAGTATTTT
>-|many|TRBJ1-4|TRBV29-1
CSVGGERTNEKLFF
TGCAGCGTGGGCGGGGAACGGACTAATGAAAAACTGTTTTTT
>-|-|TRBJ1-2|TRBV30
CAWSHDRNYGYTF
TGTGCCTGGAGTCACGATAGGAACTATGGCTACACCTTC
>TRBD1|-|TRBJ2-7|TRBV4-3
CAGSRPQGDYEQYF
TGCGCCGGCAGCCGGCCTCAGGGGGACTACGAGCAGTACTTC